The 21 T cell receptor beta chains below were found in one sample sequenced in a study of blood T cell repertoires in COVID-19. Data came from immunoSEQ multiplex PCR; TCRdb stores just in-frame clones and leaves some out. The sample consists of around 370,000 clones, 87% of them appearing once. The sample was peripheral blood. The receptors come from a woman aged 45-60 years with COVID-19, enrolled during active disease.

This chain joins TRBV4-2 and TRBJ2-7; the match to TRBD1 covers 11 bases. Germline-derived CDR1 and CDR2 are LGHNA and YNFKEQ. The CDR3 length is 15 residues. J gave up 7 bases and V 5 bases, and 10 bases lay outside the gene matches. The CDR3 DNA follows: TGTGCCAGCAGCGCAACGCCGGGACAGGGGGAAGAGCAGTACTTC. Amino acids: CASSATPGQGEEQYF.

The rearrangement joins TRBV24-1 to TRBJ2-6; tentatively, D is TRBD1 (5 bases). The CDR3 has 14 residues. V lost 9 bases and J lost 0, with 8 bases in between. Germline CDR1 and CDR2: KGHDR and SFDVKD. In DNA, the CDR3 is TGTGCCACCCTAGACAGCTCTGGGGCCAACGTCCTGACTTTC. This sequence encodes CATLDSSGANVLTF.

This clone appeared once. This chain uses TRBV6-2 or TRBV6-3 with TRBJ1-5, with 9 bases fitting TRBD1. CDR1 and CDR2 (germline): MNHEY, SVGEGT. V dropped 5 bases and J dropped 6; count of bases not matched to a gene: 11. This CDR3 region has 16 residues. CDR3 region: CASSTRDRGLGQPQHF. In DNA form, the CDR3 reads TGTGCCAGCAGTACCCGTGACAGGGGGTTAGGTCAGCCCCAGCATTTT.

The chain couples TRBV5-1 to TRBJ1-2; D call uncertain. The germline gives CDR1 SGHRS, CDR2 YFSETQ. CDR3 length: 13 residues. V lost 2 bases, J lost 0 bases, and 5 bases lay in between. The CDR3 nucleotides read TGCGCCAGCAGCTTTACAGCTAACTATGGCTACACCTTC. This codes for CASSFTANYGYTF.

A few counts support this clone. This rearrangement joins TRBV7-2 to TRBJ2-3; 14 bases are a match to TRBD2. Trimming at V came to 1 base and at J to 5 bases, leaving 5 bases not matched to a gene. The germline gives CDR1 SGHTA, CDR2 FQGNSA. This CDR3 has 17 residues. The CDR3 sequence is CASSLVPTSGREDTQYF. The CDR3 DNA is TGTGCCAGCAGCTTAGTGCCGACTAGCGGGAGGGAAGATACGCAGTATTTT.

The chain has TRBV5-1 and TRBJ2-7; 7 bases are a match to TRBD1. This CDR3 is 15 amino acids long. V lost 0 bases to trimming and J lost 2 bases; unmatched junction nucleotides: 5. Germline loops: CDR1 SGHRS, CDR2 YFSETQ. For the CDR3, the DNA is TGCGCCAGCAGCTTGGGGGGGACAGAGACCTACGAGCAGTACTTC. Translated: CASSLGGTETYEQYF.

This chain uses TRBV7-2 with TRBJ1-1; D is undetermined. Trimming removed 1 base at V and 5 bases at J, with 11 bases between. The CDR3 has 14 amino acids. Germline loops: CDR1 SGHTA, CDR2 FQGNSA. Here the CDR3 reads CASSLVGLGTEAFF. CDR3 nucleotides: TGTGCCAGCAGCTTAGTCGGGTTAGGAACTGAAGCTTTCTTT.

This chain connects TRBV6-2 or TRBV6-3 to TRBJ2-3; 13 nucleotides line up with TRBD2. The CDR3 consists of 16 residues. Germline V CDR1 and CDR2: MNHEY, SVGEGT. V shed 5 bases and J 5 bases; nucleotides not matched to a gene: 7. The CDR3 bases are TGTGCCAGCAGTACCCCAACTAGCGGGGGGGGAGATACGCAGTATTTT. It translates to CASSTPTSGGGDTQYF.

The chain joins TRBV11-3 to TRBJ1-1; D is possibly TRBD1 (6 bases). This CDR3 is 15 amino acids long. In germline, CDR1 is SGHNT, CDR2 YENEEA. V lost 2 bases and J 0 bases, leaving 10 bases between the germline ends. CDR3 residues: CASSLTGTVNTEAFF. The CDR3 nucleotides read TGTGCCAGCAGCTTAACAGGGACCGTGAACACTGAAGCTTTCTTT.

The table lists this clone with a count of one. This chain links TRBV14 with TRBJ2-3, with TRBD1 matching 9 bases. CDR1 is SGHDN and CDR2 is FVKESK in the germline V gene. J was trimmed by 4 bases and V by 3 bases; bases with no gene match: 5. This CDR3 spans 15 amino acids. The CDR3 here is CASSQRQGGSDTQYF. Written as DNA, the CDR3 is TGTGCCAGCAGCCAGCGACAGGGGGGATCAGATACGCAGTATTTT.

Written as DNA, the CDR3 is TGTGCCAGCAGCCAAGGGGGCGTCGGTGAAGCTTTCTTT. This translates into CASSQGGVGEAFF. The V call is TRBV3-1 (or the pseudogene TRBV3-2), the J call TRBJ1-1, with D perhaps matching TRBD1 (5 bases). CDR1 and CDR2 from the germline V gene are LGHDT and YNNKEL (reference sequence). There are 13 residues in the CDR3. Trimming left V 1 base short and J 7 bases short, with 10 bases between.

The chain employs TRBV29-1 and TRBJ1-1, with no clear D. The CDR3 is made up of 12 amino acids. CDR1 is SQVTM, CDR2 ANQGSEA, per germline. V dropped 5 bases and J dropped 4 bases, with 11 bases sitting between them. CDR3 nucleotide sequence: TGCAGCGTTTTCGAGAGGAGCACTGAAGCTTTCTTT. Translated: CSVFERSTEAFF.

The chain links TRBV7-2 to TRBJ1-5; TRBD1 might be the D (5 bases). Germline assignment: CDR1 SGHTA and CDR2 FQGNSA. V was clipped by 4 bases and J by 7 bases, with 17 bases between them. This CDR3 has 15 amino acids. CDR3 region: CASSSGPDRGQPQHF. DNA for the CDR3: TGTGCCAGCAGCTCAGGACCCGACAGAGGACAGCCCCAGCATTTT.

V gene TRBV12-3 or TRBV12-4 combines with J gene TRBJ2-5; no clear D. The V gene lost 6 bases and the J gene lost 5 bases, with 7 bases spanning the gap. The CDR3 length is 11 residues. CDR3 coding DNA: TGTGCCAGCAGAAGCTTGGAGACCCAGTACTTC. Residues: CASRSLETQYF.

This sequence joins TRBV6-5 and TRBJ1-1; a possible D gene is TRBD1 (5 bases). V lost 1 base to trimming and J lost 1 base, with 13 bases between them. Germline V gene lookup returns CDR1 MNHEY and CDR2 SVGAGI. There are 16 residues in the CDR3. Here the CDR3 reads CASSYWVGGGNTEAFF. The CDR3 DNA reads as TGTGCCAGCAGTTACTGGGTTGGGGGAGGGAACACTGAAGCTTTCTTT.

V and J are TRBV7-2 and TRBJ2-5; TRBD2 aligns across 13 bases. The CDR3 length is 14 residues. Germline CDR1 SGHTA, CDR2 FQGNSA. V was clipped by 4 bases and J by 5 bases; unmatched bases: 1. CDR3 in amino acids: CASSWTSGSETQYF. In DNA form, the CDR3 reads TGTGCCAGCAGCTGGACTAGCGGGAGTGAGACCCAGTACTTC.

This clone was observed once. J is TRBJ1-2 and V is TRBV19; 10 nucleotides align to TRBD1. V gave up 0 bases and J gave up 7 bases; unmatched junction bases: 11. The CDR3 contains 17 residues. Per germline, CDR1 LNHDA and CDR2 SQIVND (reference sequence). CDR3 region: CASSIDFDRGRLSGYTF. Here the CDR3 DNA reads TGTGCCAGTAGTATAGATTTCGACAGGGGGCGCCTAAGTGGCTACACCTTC. The full variable domain, with the rest looked up from reference TRBV19 and TRBJ1-2, is DGGITQSPKYLFRKEGQNVTLSCEQNLNHDAMYWYRQDPGQGLRLIYYSQIVNDFQKGDIAEGYSVSREKKESFPLTVTSAQKNPTAFYLCASSIDFDRGRLSGYTFGSGTRLTVV.

The chain combines TRBV13 with TRBJ2-1, with no clear D. V lost 1 base, J lost 0 bases, and 7 bases lay in between. This CDR3 is built from 15 residues. The V gene's germline CDR1 is PRHDT and CDR2 FYEKMQ (reference sequence). The CDR3 sequence: CASSLDIVSYNEQFF. The CDR3 DNA reads TGTGCCAGCAGCTTAGATATAGTCTCCTACAATGAGCAGTTCTTC.

This clone has more than one count but fewer than ten. The rearrangement joins TRBV29-1 to TRBJ1-6, with 9 bases aligning to TRBD1. Germline trimming cut 5 bases from V and 7 bases from J; bases unmatched to any gene: 6. Germline values: CDR1 SQVTM, CDR2 ANQGSEA. This CDR3 comprises 14 residues. CDR3 sequence: CSVRRQGVNSPLHF. CDR3 DNA sequence: TGCAGCGTTCGGAGACAGGGGGTAAATTCACCCCTCCACTTT.

This chain uses TRBV19 with TRBJ1-2; 7 positions match TRBD1. Germline assignment: CDR1 LNHDA and CDR2 SQIVND (reference sequence). The trim removed 6 bases at V and 9 bases at J, leaving 10 bases unmatched. This CDR3 region has 13 residues. CDR3 sequence: CASSTSGTVSYTF. CDR3 bases: TGTGCCAGTAGCACCTCCGGGACAGTTAGCTACACCTTC.

The CDR3 protein is CAYMTGSHNEQFF. The DNA of the CDR3 is TGTGCCTACATGACAGGGAGTCACAATGAGCAGTTCTTC. V and J are TRBV30 and TRBJ2-1, with 7 bases aligning to TRBD1. The CDR3 has 13 residues. The J segment lost 5 bases and the V segment lost 7 bases, leaving 8 bases of the junction unmatched. Germline V gene lookup returns CDR1 GTSNPN and CDR2 SVGIG (reference sequence).